Listed here are 8 T cell receptor beta chains from one sample, sequenced in a study of T cell responses to AZD1222 COVID-19 vaccine. Some clones are missing from TCRdb's copy, which holds only in-frame ones; the method was immunoSEQ multiplex PCR. This sample has about 120,000 clones, with about nine tenths found just once. This sample comprised peripheral blood, obtained on day 0 of AZD1222 vaccination. Receptors were obtained from an adult in good health.

This chain joins TRBV24-1 and TRBJ1-1; no clear D gene. CDR1 KGHDR and CDR2 SFDVKD come from the germline V gene. V was pared by 3 bases and J by 8 bases, with 6 bases between. This CDR3 has 11 residues. The CDR3, as DNA: TGTGCCACCAGTGATGGCACCGAAGCTTTCTTT. It is translated as CATSDGTEAFF.

This chain links TRBV27 with TRBJ1-1; D not resolved. V was shortened by 6 bases and J by 0 bases, with 8 bases between the two germline ends. The CDR3 runs to 13 residues. CDR1 and CDR2 (germline): MNHEY, SMNVEV (reference sequence). The CDR3 is CASSPWVNTEAFF. Written as DNA, the CDR3 is TGTGCCAGCAGCCCCTGGGTGAACACTGAAGCTTTCTTT.

In DNA, the CDR3 is TGTGCCTGGAGTGTAGGACGCGTCTCTGGAAACACCATATATTTT. It yields the protein CAWSVGRVSGNTIYF. The chain is built from TRBV30 and TRBJ1-3; D is unresolved. Germline CDR1 and CDR2: GTSNPN and SVGIG (reference sequence). Trimming removed 0 bases from V and 0 bases from J, with 9 bases in between. The CDR3 loop spans 15 amino acids.

V is TRBV28 and J is TRBJ1-4, with D uncertain. This CDR3 comprises 13 residues. Germline lookup yields CDR1 MDHEN and CDR2 SYDVKM. The germline V and J ends were trimmed by 3 bases and 2 bases, with 4 bases remaining between them. The CDR3 loop is CASSFGTNEKLFF. Written as DNA, the CDR3 is TGTGCCAGCAGTTTCGGTACTAATGAAAAACTGTTTTTT.

The V call is TRBV7-3, the J call TRBJ2-2; D unclear. V lost 0 bases, J lost 1 base, and 0 bases lay in between. The CDR3 runs to 13 residues. Germline-derived CDR1 and CDR2 are SGHTA and FQGTGA. Here the CDR3 DNA reads TGTGCCAGCAGCTTAACGAACACCGGGGAGCTGTTTTTT. Translating it yields CASSLTNTGELFF.

V usage is TRBV7-9 and J usage is TRBJ2-7, with D possibly being TRBD2 (6 bases). The germline V gene encodes CDR1 SEHNR and CDR2 FQNEAQ (reference sequence). V was trimmed by 3 bases and J by 6 bases, leaving 12 bases between them. This CDR3 is 13 amino acids long. The CDR3 sequence is CASSFSRDSEQYF. In DNA, the CDR3 is TGTGCCAGCAGCTTCTCCCGGGACTCCGAGCAGTACTTC.

The J gene is TRBJ2-1, the V gene TRBV2, with D maybe TRBD2 (6 bases). CDR1 is SNHLY and CDR2 is FYNNEI in the germline V gene. Trimming pared 10 bases from V and 6 bases from J, leaving 19 bases between. The CDR3 consists of 14 residues. The CDR3, as DNA: TGTGCCAAGAACTCGGGACTCCCCGCCAATGAGCAGTTCTTC. Translation gives CAKNSGLPANEQFF.

This chain connects TRBV11-2 to TRBJ1-2; D possibly corresponds to TRBD1 (6 bases). The ends were cut back, 4 bases at V and 4 bases at J, with 16 bases in the middle. Germline-derived CDR1 and CDR2 are SGHAT and FQNNGV. The CDR3 is 15 residues long. CDR3 sequence (DNA): TGTGCCAGCAGCTCTTCAGGGGCGCTCCTCTATGGCTACACCTTC. This gives the protein CASSSSGALLYGYTF.